What follows are 18 T cell receptor beta chains derived from one specimen sequenced in a study of a mutant IDH1 vaccine in newly diagnosed glioma (dated by TCRdb to the early 2020s). The library was generated by the immunoSEQ multiplex PCR assay. TCRdb holds this immuneACCESS table with in-frame rearrangements only. Some clones are missing; in checked studies, unresolved V genes explain under half, and the rest has no known cause. The sample yields roughly 34,000 clones; around 87% were counted once. Jointly, the top ten make up 12% of the sample. No antigen is known for these receptors. The sample's time point, from its label and the paper: week 47, end of study. Each vaccine dose was 300 ug of a 20-mer mutant IDH1 peptide in Montanide, given subcutaneously with topical imiquimod. The specimen was PBMCs, collected from a glioma patient whose treatment included an IDH1 peptide vaccine. These receptors originate from a woman aged 30 to 39 with glioma.

CDR3 in DNA: TGTGCCAGCAAAGATCCGGGACAGGGGAGGATCTGGGACTCCTACGAGCAGTACTTC. Translated: CASKDPGQGRIWDSYEQYF. The rearrangement uses TRBV2 and TRBJ2-7; 10 bases fit TRBD1. V shed 7 bases and J 0 bases; nucleotides not matched to a gene: 18. Looked up from germline, CDR1 is SNHLY and CDR2 is FYNNEI. CDR3 size: 19 residues.

J is TRBJ2-1 and V is TRBV6-1, with D possibly being TRBD1 (6 bases). Germline CDR1 reads MNHNS; CDR2 reads SASEGT. Deletions cut 2 bases from V and 15 bases from J, with 11 bases between. The CDR3 consists of 11 residues. The CDR3 coding sequence is TGTGCCAGCAGTGAATACGGGACACTGTTCTTC. Translated, it gives CASSEYGTLFF.

CDR3 coding DNA: TGTGCCAGCAGTGAAGGAAAAGTAATGCCCGGGGAGCTGTTTTTT. Its translation is CASSEGKVMPGELFF. The chain recombines TRBV6-1 with TRBJ2-2; D is uncertain. Trimming took off 1 base at V and 6 bases at J, with 12 bases between the two ends. This CDR3 spans 15 amino acids. Germline CDR1 is MNHNS and CDR2 is SASEGT.

This clone has only one observation. The chain is built from TRBV6-6 and TRBJ1-1; maybe TRBD1 (6 bases). Trimming stripped 6 bases from V and 2 bases from J, with 10 bases between. Germline lookup yields CDR1 MNHNY and CDR2 SVGAGI (reference sequence). The CDR3 sequence is 13 residues long. Written as DNA, the CDR3 is TGTGCCAGCAGAGGGGGGGTAAACACTGAAGCTTTCTTT. This gives the protein CASRGGVNTEAFF.

Only one count was recorded for this clone. This chain uses TRBV5-5 with TRBJ2-6; D unclear. Trimming shortened V by 4 bases and J by 3 bases, and 8 bases separated the two germline ends. CDR3 length: 14 amino acids. From germline, CDR1 is SGHKS and CDR2 YYEKEE (reference sequence). CDR3 region: CASSPPHGANVLTF. Here the CDR3 DNA reads TGTGCCAGCAGCCCGCCCCATGGGGCCAACGTCCTGACTTTC. Combining the CDR3 with reference TRBV5-5 and TRBJ2-6 gives the whole variable domain DAGVTQSPTHLIKTRGQQVTLRCSPISGHKSVSWYQQVLGQGPQFIFQYYEKEERGRGNFPDRFSARQFPNYSSELNVNALLLGDSALYLCASSPPHGANVLTFGAGSRLTVL.

The genes are TRBV5-1 and TRBJ1-5; possibly TRBD1 for D (5 bases). V dropped 0 bases and J dropped 1 base, with 5 bases sitting between them. This CDR3 has 14 amino acids. Germline V gene lookup returns CDR1 SGHRS and CDR2 YFSETQ. As DNA, the CDR3 is TGCGCCAGCAGCTTGGAGGGGAGCAATCAGCCCCAGCATTTT. Protein: CASSLEGSNQPQHF.

This clone was counted a single time. The chain recombines TRBV7-6 with TRBJ1-5; weak D call: TRBD1 (6 bases). The V end lost 4 bases, the J end lost 6 bases, and 10 bases lay between the germline ends. The germline gives CDR1 SGHVS, CDR2 FNYEAQ. The CDR3 totals 13 residues. This chain's CDR3 is CASSYRDGQPQHF. The CDR3 nucleotides are TGTGCCAGCAGCTACAGGGATGGTCAGCCCCAGCATTTT.

This clone was counted a single time. The chain uses TRBV5-1 and TRBJ1-2; unclear D gene. Germline assignment: CDR1 SGHRS and CDR2 YFSETQ. The V end lost 0 bases, the J end lost 4 bases, and 10 bases lay between the germline ends. The CDR3 consists of 14 residues. The CDR3 region has the DNA TGCGCCAGCAGCTTGGCCGGAGGGATCTATGGCTACACCTTC. The encoded protein is CASSLAGGIYGYTF.

The rearrangement uses TRBV10-1 and TRBJ2-7; D call uncertain. The CDR3 covers 13 residues. In germline, CDR1 is WNHNN, CDR2 SYGVQD (reference sequence). Trimming pared 10 bases from V and 0 bases from J, leaving 13 bases between. CDR3 nucleotide sequence: TGCGCCACCCTCTTTTCCTGCTCCTACGAGCAGTACTTC. This codes for CATLFSCSYEQYF.

J is TRBJ1-1 and V is TRBV5-4; perhaps TRBD1 as D (5 bases). V lost 5 bases and J 4 bases, leaving 15 bases between the germline ends. The V gene's germline CDR1 is SGHNT and CDR2 YYREEE (reference sequence). The CDR3 contains 14 residues. The DNA of the CDR3 is TGTGCCAGCAGGCTGTGGGGGGAGAGCACTGAAGCTTTCTTT. Residues: CASRLWGESTEAFF.

The V call is TRBV30, the J call TRBJ2-5; no definite D call. Trimming removed 0 bases from V and 5 bases from J, with 10 bases in between. The CDR3 loop spans 13 amino acids. Germline V CDR1 and CDR2: GTSNPN, SVGIG (reference sequence). In DNA form, the CDR3 reads TGTGCCTGGAGTGTAAGGGTCTCGGAGACCCAGTACTTC. This encodes CAWSVRVSETQYF. Full variable domain (remainder filled in from reference TRBV30 and TRBJ2-5): SQTIHQWPATLVQPVGSPLSLECTVEGTSNPNLYWYRQAAGRGLQLLFYSVGIGQISSEVPQNLSASRPQDRQFILSSKKLLLSDSGFYLCAWSVRVSETQYFGPGTRLLVL.

The genes are TRBV2 and TRBJ2-5; D not resolved. V lost 6 bases to trimming and J lost 4 bases, with 18 bases between them. The CDR3 is made up of 15 amino acids. The germline CDR1 and CDR2 sequences are SNHLY and FYNNEI. The CDR3 spells CASRRNRALGETQYF. CDR3 coding DNA: TGTGCCAGCAGGCGGAATAGGGCCCTGGGAGAGACCCAGTACTTC.

The chain has TRBV10-1 and TRBJ2-3, with 9 bases aligning to TRBD2. V trimming: 2 bases; J trimming: 2 bases; junction bases outside the gene matches: 5. Germline V gene data show CDR1 as WNHNN and CDR2 as SYGVQD (reference sequence). The CDR3 runs to 16 residues. This chain's CDR3 is CASSEMASGATDTQYF. The CDR3 nucleotides read TGCGCCAGCAGTGAGATGGCTAGCGGGGCCACAGATACGCAGTATTTT.

V and J are TRBV2 and TRBJ2-3; weak D call: TRBD1 (8 bases). The CDR3 loop spans 14 amino acids. Germline V gene sequence: CDR1 SNHLY, CDR2 FYNNEI. The V and J ends lost 6 bases and 6 bases respectively, with 16 bases between them. The chain's CDR3 is CASSFGQGGDTQYF. The CDR3 DNA sequence: TGTGCCAGCAGCTTCGGACAGGGAGGGGATACGCAGTATTTT.

This chain links TRBV4-2 with TRBJ2-5; a weak D match, TRBD2 (5 bases). Germline V gene lookup returns CDR1 LGHNA and CDR2 YNFKEQ. Trimming stripped 2 bases from V and 4 bases from J, with 8 bases between. The CDR3 spans 13 residues. The CDR3 reads CASSQYEGETQYF. CDR3 coding DNA: TGTGCCAGCAGCCAATACGAGGGAGAGACCCAGTACTTC.

The chain couples TRBV11-2 to TRBJ1-2; no clear D. The CDR3 totals 13 residues. The germline CDR1 and CDR2 sequences are SGHAT and FQNNGV. V was cut by 2 bases and J by 4 bases, with 8 bases left in between. Written as DNA, the CDR3 is TGTGCCAGCAGCTTAACGGATATCTATGGCTACACCTTC. This translates into CASSLTDIYGYTF.

This chain uses TRBV19 with TRBJ1-2, with 9 bases lining up with TRBD1. This CDR3 is built from 16 residues. V was clipped by 0 bases and J by 4 bases; unmatched bases: 6. Germline V gene lookup returns CDR1 LNHDA and CDR2 SQIVND (reference sequence). As DNA, the CDR3 is TGTGCCAGTAGTATAGAATCGACAGGGGGAGCCTATGGCTACACCTTC. Protein sequence: CASSIESTGGAYGYTF.

The genes are TRBV4-1 and TRBJ2-7; tentatively, D is TRBD2 (5 bases). The CDR3 has 16 amino acids. Between the trimmed V and J ends, which lost 4 bases and 6 bases, there was a span of 22 bases. The V gene's germline CDR1 is MGHRA and CDR2 YSYEKL. The CDR3 bases are TGCGCCAGCAGCCTTTCCCCCCTTCTCGACTACCCCGAGCAGTACTTC. Its translation: CASSLSPLLDYPEQYF.